Presented here are 22 T cell receptor beta chains from one specimen sequenced in a study of beta chain features in type 1 diabetes. The entirety of the isolated RNA underwent reverse transcription, so expressed TCRB transcripts were sequenced. TCRdb keeps only in-frame clones here, not all; method: immunoSEQ multiplex PCR. The data hold around 130,000 clones, with approximately 9% observed a single time. These receptors have no known antigen. General observations from the study: TCRB CDR3 length was moderately but significantly reduced in all four CD4+ subsets of Type 1 diabetes patients.

The sample was central memory CD4+ T cells from blood. The receptor set was obtained from a man between 25 and 39 years old with type 1 diabetes.

This clone showed up just a few times. The V gene is TRBV7-3, the J gene TRBJ2-3, with a possible D match to TRBD1 (5 bases). Trimming pared 1 base from V and 6 bases from J, leaving 8 bases between. CDR1 is SGHTA and CDR2 is FQGTGA in the germline V gene. This CDR3 is built from 13 residues. CDR3 DNA: TGTGCCAGCAGCTTAAAATCAGGGGATACGCAGTATTTT. Amino acids: CASSLKSGDTQYF.

This clone was found a few times. CDR3 DNA: TGTGCCAGCAGCAAATCTACTTGTCTGAACACTGAAGCTTTCTTT. Amino acids: CASSKSTCLNTEAFF. The chain uses TRBV21-1 and TRBJ1-1. TRBV21-1 is a listed pseudogene. The CDR3 totals 15 residues.

The genes are TRBV29-1 and TRBJ2-3; the D gene is possibly TRBD1 (6 bases). V lost 6 bases and J 5 bases, leaving 15 bases between the germline ends. Germline CDR1 SQVTM, CDR2 ANQGSEA. The CDR3 has 13 residues. The CDR3 coding sequence is TGCAGCGTGAGGGACACCGCTTTAGATACGCAGTATTTT. Translated: CSVRDTALDTQYF.

The chain combines TRBV11-2 with TRBJ2-5, with a tentative D call TRBD2 (6 bases). Germline V gene lookup returns CDR1 SGHAT and CDR2 FQNNGV. V was trimmed by 2 bases and J by 10 bases, leaving 11 bases between them. The CDR3 has 12 amino acids. The CDR3 sequence is CASSLQDGGQYF. The CDR3 DNA follows: TGTGCCAGCAGCTTACAGGACGGGGGCCAGTACTTC. The full variable domain, rest sourced from reference TRBV11-2 and TRBJ2-5, is EAGVAQSPRYKIIEKRQSVAFWCNPISGHATLYWYQQILGQGPKLLIQFQNNGVVDDSQLPKDRFSAERLKGVDSTLKIQPAKLEDSAVYLCASSLQDGGQYFGPGTRLLVL.

About this clone: A junction boundary mismatches the germline segment, possibly from a read error. The chain employs TRBV6-6 and TRBJ1-1, with 8 bases identical to TRBD1. The CDR3 covers 12 residues. Germline assignment: CDR1 MNHNY and CDR2 SVGAGI (reference sequence). CDR3 nucleotides: TGCGCCGCAGGGGGCGCGGGCACTGAAGCTTTCTTT. This encodes CAAGGAGTEAFF.

The chain is built from TRBV28 and TRBJ2-1; possibly TRBD1 for D (5 bases). CDR3 length equals 13 residues. V was shortened by 6 bases and J by 6 bases, with 12 bases between the two germline ends. Germline-derived CDR1 and CDR2 are MDHEN and SYDVKM. In nucleotides, the CDR3 is TGTGCCAGCAGGGACACCCGCAGCAATGAGCAGTTCTTC. It codes for CASRDTRSNEQFF.

This chain connects TRBV2 to TRBJ1-1; D possibly corresponds to TRBD1 (6 bases). The CDR3 sequence is 13 residues long. Germline-derived CDR1 and CDR2 are SNHLY and FYNNEI. The V end was cut by 7 bases, the J end by 4 bases, with 13 bases between. In DNA, the CDR3 is TGTGCCAGCAATGTTCAGGGGACCACTGAAGCTTTCTTT. Translated, it gives CASNVQGTTEAFF.

The chain carries TRBV5-1 and TRBJ2-7; D is possibly TRBD2 (8 bases). The CDR3 runs to 16 residues. The germline V gene has CDR1 SGHRS and CDR2 YFSETQ. Trimming pared 7 bases from V and 2 bases from J, leaving 22 bases between. In DNA, the CDR3 is TGCGCCAGCCGGGAGGGAGCCGGGACAGCCACCTACGAGCAGTACTTC. Protein: CASREGAGTATYEQYF.

This clone was counted at least ten times. V and J are TRBV15 and TRBJ2-7; D is undetermined. Germline V gene sequence: CDR1 LNHNV, CDR2 YYDKDF (reference sequence). The CDR3 covers 15 residues. Trimming left V 0 bases short and J 2 bases short, with 11 bases between. The DNA for the CDR3 is TGTGCCACCAGCAGAGATCGGAGTAGCCCCTACGAGCAGTACTTC. This encodes CATSRDRSSPYEQYF. The full variable domain, with the rest looked up from reference TRBV15 and TRBJ2-7, is DAMVIQNPRYQVTQFGKPVTLSCSQTLNHNVMYWYQQKSSQAPKLLFHYYDKDFNNEADTPDNFQSRRPNTSFCFLDIRSPGLGDTAMYLCATSRDRSSPYEQYFGPGTRLTVT.

The genes are TRBV9 and TRBJ2-7; TRBD1 agrees at 11 bases. This CDR3 comprises 15 residues. CDR1 is SGDLS, CDR2 YYNGEE, per germline. J was trimmed by 7 bases and V by 4 bases; bases with no gene match: 10. Here the CDR3 DNA reads TGTGCCAGCAGCCCCCGTGGACAGGGGGCGAGAGAGCAGTACTTC. It specifies CASSPRGQGAREQYF.

CDR3 sequence: CASSQAFYPGQLNTGELFF. The CDR3 nucleotides are TGCGCCAGCAGCCAAGCTTTTTACCCGGGACAACTGAACACCGGGGAGCTGTTTTTT. This chain uses TRBV4-3 with TRBJ2-2; maybe TRBD1 (6 bases). V was clipped by 1 base and J by 1 base, with 19 bases between them. Germline V lookup: CDR1 LGHNA, CDR2 YSLEER. This CDR3 spans 19 amino acids.

The rearrangement links TRBV2 to TRBJ1-5; a possible D gene is TRBD1 (5 bases). Germline loops: CDR1 SNHLY, CDR2 FYNNEI. Trimming removed 5 bases from V and 6 bases from J, with 17 bases in between. There are 15 residues in the CDR3. In nucleotides, the CDR3 is TGTGCCAGCAGTCCCGGACGGCTGGGGGGTCAGCCCCAGCATTTT. Its protein is CASSPGRLGGQPQHF.

A few counts support this clone. The gene calls are TRBV2 and TRBJ2-6, with a possible D match to TRBD1 (6 bases). Trimming pared 2 bases from V and 5 bases from J, leaving 10 bases between. CDR1 is SNHLY and CDR2 is FYNNEI in the germline V gene. The CDR3 contains 15 residues. The CDR3 DNA is TGTGCCAGCAGTGAATTAACAGGGTGGGCCAACGTCCTGACTTTC. This gives the protein CASSELTGWANVLTF.

The chain couples TRBV11-2 to TRBJ2-1; 9 bases are shared with TRBD2. With V trimmed by 1 base and J by 4 bases, 5 bases remained unmatched. In germline, CDR1 is SGHAT, CDR2 FQNNGV. The CDR3 is 16 amino acids. The CDR3 is CASSLALAGRYNEQFF. DNA of the CDR3: TGTGCCAGCAGCTTAGCTCTAGCGGGGCGGTACAATGAGCAGTTCTTC.

The chain uses TRBV5-7 and TRBJ2-3; 12 bases agree with TRBD2. TRBV5-7 qualifies as an ORF whose function is uncertain. V was clipped by 0 bases and J by 4 bases; unmatched bases: 12. There are 19 residues in the CDR3. As DNA, the CDR3 is TGTGCCAGCAGCTTGGCCGCGACTAGCGGGGGAGTGGGGTCAGATACGCAGTATTTT. Amino acid sequence: CASSLAATSGGVGSDTQYF.

This clone was counted a few times. The rearrangement links TRBV19 to TRBJ1-5; 7 positions agree with TRBD1. Germline V lookup: CDR1 LNHDA, CDR2 SQIVND (reference sequence). J was trimmed by 6 bases and V by 4 bases; bases with no gene match: 9. The CDR3 extends over 15 amino acids. The CDR3 sequence is CASSNLYRGGQPQHF. DNA of the CDR3: TGTGCCAGTAGTAACCTCTACAGGGGCGGTCAGCCCCAGCATTTT.

The chain recombines TRBV28 with TRBJ1-5; D ambiguous. The V end was cut by 7 bases, the J end by 10 bases, with 14 bases between. Germline CDR1 MDHEN, CDR2 SYDVKM. This CDR3 has 12 residues. CDR3: CASTQLRGPQHF. The DNA of the CDR3 is TGTGCCAGCACCCAGTTACGGGGACCCCAGCATTTT.

The chain has TRBV18 and TRBJ1-2; a possible D gene is TRBD1 (6 bases). Germline CDR1 and CDR2: KGHSH and LQKENI. Trimming cost V 3 bases and J 7 bases, with 15 bases left between them. This CDR3 is 14 amino acids long. Here the CDR3 reads CASSPLRGWSGYTF. DNA for the CDR3: TGTGCCAGCTCACCCCTCAGGGGATGGAGTGGCTACACCTTC.

This clone was detected only a few times. The chain carries TRBV29-1 and TRBJ1-3; TRBD1 aligns across 7 bases. This CDR3 is 12 amino acids long. Looked up from germline, CDR1 is SQVTM and CDR2 is ANQGSEA. Trimming removed 4 bases from V and 8 bases from J; junction bases left unmatched: 5. CDR3 in amino acids: CSVGQGEDTIYF. The CDR3 DNA sequence: TGCAGCGTTGGCCAGGGGGAAGACACCATATATTTT.

The chain links TRBV18 to TRBJ1-1, with D uncertain. Germline values: CDR1 KGHSH, CDR2 LQKENI. V shed 8 bases and J shed 2 bases, with 12 bases lying between them. The CDR3 runs 13 residues. CDR3 residues: CASRSGSNTEAFF. CDR3 DNA sequence: TGTGCCAGCCGAAGCGGGTCTAACACTGAAGCTTTCTTT.

V gene TRBV4-1 combines with J gene TRBJ2-1; 14 positions agree with TRBD2. V was pared by 6 bases and J by 5 bases, with 3 bases of the junction left unmatched. The V gene's germline CDR1 is MGHRA and CDR2 YSYEKL. There are 15 residues in the CDR3. In DNA form, the CDR3 reads TGCGCCAGCAGAACGGGACTAGCGGGGGACAATGAGCAGTTCTTC. Residues: CASRTGLAGDNEQFF.

This clone has only a few counts. V and J are TRBV4-1 and TRBJ1-1; D not certain. V was clipped by 6 bases and J by 1 base, with 12 bases between them. The CDR3 contains 14 residues. Germline CDR1 and CDR2: MGHRA and YSYEKL. The DNA for the CDR3 is TGCGCCAGCAGGGATGAACAGAGGAACACTGAAGCTTTCTTT. Translating it yields CASRDEQRNTEAFF.